This T cell receptor (beta chain) was identified during a study of T cell repertoires in cytomegalovirus infection. With 3 bases removed from V and 0 bases from J, the gap between germline ends came to 15 bases. CDR3 length: 16 amino acids. Germline V CDR1 and CDR2: DFQATT, SNEGSKA (reference sequence). In its sample, this clonotype was seen many times. Its target is not known. Study results and limitations: HLA-C-restricted CMV-specific TCR beta clonotypes were dominant in the ex vivo response.

One entry per CDR3 protein, called by TCRdb with MiXCR from the reads. The table records 150,000 to 200,000 distinct CDR3 sequences, around 14% of them present only once. The source of this sequence is a human donor in good health (CMV status not recorded). Some clones in this sample may be carry-over from other donors' samples. Specimen: PBMCs. V and J are TRBV20-1 and TRBJ1-5, with D hard to call. CDR3 DNA sequence: TGCAGTGCTAGTAAGCCGGACGCGGGTAGCAATCAGCCCCAGCATTTT. Translation: CSASKPDAGSNQPQHF.